A single sample is the source of the 5 T cell receptor beta chains below, sequenced in a study of cytomegalovirus exposure and HLA in healthy donors. It was with 60 Vbeta and 13 Jbeta primers that the PCR ran. Libraries were prepared by immunoSEQ multiplex PCR; TCRdb keeps only in-frame clonotypes and omits some of them. The sample carries 110,000 or so clones, 60% to 80% recorded once. The specimen sequenced was PBMCs. All receptors derive from a man between 50 and 59 years old in good health and CMV-seropositive.

The gene calls are TRBV28 and TRBJ2-1, with 11 bases matching TRBD2. CDR1 and CDR2 (germline): MDHEN, SYDVKM. The ends lost 8 bases at V and 5 bases at J; junction bases unmatched: 5. The CDR3 consists of 14 residues. CDR3 DNA sequence: TGTGCCAGCGGGATAGCGGGAGGGGACAATGAGCAGTTCTTC. It encodes CASGIAGGDNEQFF.

The rearrangement links TRBV6-4 to TRBJ2-7; 11 bases line up with TRBD2. CDR3 length: 15 amino acids. Germline V lookup: CDR1 MRHNA, CDR2 SNTAGT. The V gene end was trimmed by 8 bases and the J gene end by 3 bases; junction bases not matched to a gene: 9. In DNA form, the CDR3 reads TGTGCCAGCCGGACTAGCGGGCCCTCCTACTACGAGCAGTACTTC. Its protein product is CASRTSGPSYYEQYF.

This clone has more than one count but fewer than ten. The chain has TRBV5-1 and TRBJ2-1; TRBD2 aligns across 9 bases. J lost 8 bases, V lost 1 base, and 7 bases had no gene match. The CDR3 consists of 15 residues. The germline V gene encodes CDR1 SGHRS and CDR2 YFSETQ. The CDR3 coding sequence is TGCGCCAGCAGCTTGAAGGCGGGAGGGATCGATGAGCAGTTCTTC. As protein: CASSLKAGGIDEQFF.

This chain joins TRBV19 and TRBJ1-5, with 7 bases matching TRBD1. The germline V gene has CDR1 LNHDA and CDR2 SQIVND (reference sequence). The CDR3 loop spans 16 amino acids. V was pared by 1 base and J by 0 bases, with 3 bases of the junction left unmatched. In nucleotides, the CDR3 is TGTGCCAGTAGTATAGGGGGACAGAATAGCAATCAGCCCCAGCATTTT. Protein product: CASSIGGQNSNQPQHF. The variable domain in full, completed from reference TRBV19 and TRBJ1-5, reads DGGITQSPKYLFRKEGQNVTLSCEQNLNHDAMYWYRQDPGQGLRLIYYSQIVNDFQKGDIAEGYSVSREKKESFPLTVTSAQKNPTAFYLCASSIGGQNSNQPQHFGDGTRLSIL.

This clone has only one observation. The chain recombines TRBV7-2 with TRBJ2-5, with D possibly matching TRBD2 (5 bases). Germline V gene sequence: CDR1 SGHTA, CDR2 FQGNSA. Trimming removed 5 bases from V and 5 bases from J, with 9 bases in between. This CDR3 has 12 amino acids. The CDR3 protein is CASSRPGETQYF. The CDR3 coding sequence is TGTGCCAGCAGCCGCCCGGGGGAGACCCAGTACTTC.